Below, one T cell receptor beta chain is given with its context. Its antigen specificity is not known. Base-call qualities are not available, and no considerably larger clone is one nucleotide away. Library preparation used 5' RACE. TCRdb shows the sequencer as Illumina HiSeq 2500. A second PCR of about 7 to 12 cycles was performed with a sample-barcoded 5' primer and a J-beta primer mix. A unique molecular identifier was introduced onto each TCR beta cDNA molecule by a template-switch 5' adaptor carrying 12 random nucleotides. At least 2.5 million CDR3-containing paired-end reads were obtained from each sample. First-strand cDNA was synthesized from all RNA with the Mint cDNA synthesis kit, primed by a TRBC-specific oligonucleotide. Following uracil-DNA glycosylase treatment, a first 18-cycle PCR with universal primers M1SS and BC2_uni_R was performed on all cDNA. The paper's processing steps were these. Normalization of each sample was performed by random selection of 1 million high-quality reads, each carrying a distinct molecular identifier. Reads with shared molecular identifiers were discarded instead of being binned into consensus sequences. MiTCR, set to a Q25 quality threshold and the strictest error-elimination algorithm, was used for CDR3 identification, clonotype clustering and error correction. A nonparametric unseen species model with Euler transformation was used to estimate a lower bound on total TCR beta diversity. TCRdb reworked the public reads: Q25 trimming with fastp, MiXCR clone assembly, productive beta chains retained. Rows with one shared CDR3 protein collapse into an entry with the most common genes and DNA. The V and J calls were determined by TCRdb, not by the authors. Across this sample there are 1,500,000 or so distinct CDR3 sequences, with approximately 43% seen only once. The ten largest clones add up to just over 4% of the sample.

The CDR3, from cysteine to phenylalanine, totals 14 residues. The kept DNA is CDR3 alone, 42 bases in frame from the first base. At the junction V is shortened by 1 base and J by 4 bases, with 11 bases in between. The CDR1 and CDR2 encoded by the germline V gene are SQVTM and ANQGSEA. The record originates from a study of blood T cells in healthy people across ages (dated by TCRdb to the mid-2010s). In the study overall: In model experiments, roughly one uniquely barcoded TCR beta cDNA molecule per two T cells was captured by template switching. To avoid experimental bias, donors of different ages were spread randomly across the sequencing lanes. Using the same blood draw, the study looked at two additional independent replicas of 1 million unique cDNA reads for two donors, one aged 18 to 30 and the other aged 80 or older. The donors were divided into four age groups: young (average around 16 years), middle-aged (roughly 40), aged (under 70) and long-lived (about 90). Age-related changes in TCR beta repertoire diversity were measured in the study by deep sequencing normalized with unique cDNA molecular identifiers. The study at large found these results: Bulk unsorted PBMC profiling prevented conclusive comparison of naive and antigen-experienced compartments. The long-lived group showed more naive CD4+ T cells, fewer expanded clones and increased TCR diversity than the aged group, suggesting age selection. Donor CMV infection status was unknown, potentially confounding age-related changes in expanded clonotypes. As age increased, observed TCR beta diversity per million T cells dropped in a roughly linear way, and a significant reduction was already evident by age about 40. Observed TCR beta diversity correlated strongly with the percentage of naive T cells measured by flow cytometry. Estimates of total diversity based on one million sequenced T cells were regarded as lower bounds and as underestimates.

The donors were some 36 Caucasian individuals from Russia, aged roughly 6 to 95 years, who were systemically healthy. Each donor gave approximately 9.4 milliliters of peripheral blood, drawn into EDTA-treated Vacutainer tubes. PBMCs were isolated by Ficoll-Paque density-gradient centrifugation, with at least 7 million obtained per sample. Trizol reagent was used to extract total RNA from PBMCs, with at least 5.5 micrograms per sample. The percentages of naive CD45RAhigh/CD27high T cells were determined by flow cytometry on a PBMC aliquot from every donor. This receptor was identified in a woman younger than 30 in good health. The sequence joins TRBV29-1 to TRBJ2-1; no D gene is confidently identified. Sequenced: blood. CDR3 reads: CSVEVKDQYNEQFF. The DNA reads TGCAGCGTTGAAGTTAAGGACCAGTACAATGAGCAGTTCTTC.